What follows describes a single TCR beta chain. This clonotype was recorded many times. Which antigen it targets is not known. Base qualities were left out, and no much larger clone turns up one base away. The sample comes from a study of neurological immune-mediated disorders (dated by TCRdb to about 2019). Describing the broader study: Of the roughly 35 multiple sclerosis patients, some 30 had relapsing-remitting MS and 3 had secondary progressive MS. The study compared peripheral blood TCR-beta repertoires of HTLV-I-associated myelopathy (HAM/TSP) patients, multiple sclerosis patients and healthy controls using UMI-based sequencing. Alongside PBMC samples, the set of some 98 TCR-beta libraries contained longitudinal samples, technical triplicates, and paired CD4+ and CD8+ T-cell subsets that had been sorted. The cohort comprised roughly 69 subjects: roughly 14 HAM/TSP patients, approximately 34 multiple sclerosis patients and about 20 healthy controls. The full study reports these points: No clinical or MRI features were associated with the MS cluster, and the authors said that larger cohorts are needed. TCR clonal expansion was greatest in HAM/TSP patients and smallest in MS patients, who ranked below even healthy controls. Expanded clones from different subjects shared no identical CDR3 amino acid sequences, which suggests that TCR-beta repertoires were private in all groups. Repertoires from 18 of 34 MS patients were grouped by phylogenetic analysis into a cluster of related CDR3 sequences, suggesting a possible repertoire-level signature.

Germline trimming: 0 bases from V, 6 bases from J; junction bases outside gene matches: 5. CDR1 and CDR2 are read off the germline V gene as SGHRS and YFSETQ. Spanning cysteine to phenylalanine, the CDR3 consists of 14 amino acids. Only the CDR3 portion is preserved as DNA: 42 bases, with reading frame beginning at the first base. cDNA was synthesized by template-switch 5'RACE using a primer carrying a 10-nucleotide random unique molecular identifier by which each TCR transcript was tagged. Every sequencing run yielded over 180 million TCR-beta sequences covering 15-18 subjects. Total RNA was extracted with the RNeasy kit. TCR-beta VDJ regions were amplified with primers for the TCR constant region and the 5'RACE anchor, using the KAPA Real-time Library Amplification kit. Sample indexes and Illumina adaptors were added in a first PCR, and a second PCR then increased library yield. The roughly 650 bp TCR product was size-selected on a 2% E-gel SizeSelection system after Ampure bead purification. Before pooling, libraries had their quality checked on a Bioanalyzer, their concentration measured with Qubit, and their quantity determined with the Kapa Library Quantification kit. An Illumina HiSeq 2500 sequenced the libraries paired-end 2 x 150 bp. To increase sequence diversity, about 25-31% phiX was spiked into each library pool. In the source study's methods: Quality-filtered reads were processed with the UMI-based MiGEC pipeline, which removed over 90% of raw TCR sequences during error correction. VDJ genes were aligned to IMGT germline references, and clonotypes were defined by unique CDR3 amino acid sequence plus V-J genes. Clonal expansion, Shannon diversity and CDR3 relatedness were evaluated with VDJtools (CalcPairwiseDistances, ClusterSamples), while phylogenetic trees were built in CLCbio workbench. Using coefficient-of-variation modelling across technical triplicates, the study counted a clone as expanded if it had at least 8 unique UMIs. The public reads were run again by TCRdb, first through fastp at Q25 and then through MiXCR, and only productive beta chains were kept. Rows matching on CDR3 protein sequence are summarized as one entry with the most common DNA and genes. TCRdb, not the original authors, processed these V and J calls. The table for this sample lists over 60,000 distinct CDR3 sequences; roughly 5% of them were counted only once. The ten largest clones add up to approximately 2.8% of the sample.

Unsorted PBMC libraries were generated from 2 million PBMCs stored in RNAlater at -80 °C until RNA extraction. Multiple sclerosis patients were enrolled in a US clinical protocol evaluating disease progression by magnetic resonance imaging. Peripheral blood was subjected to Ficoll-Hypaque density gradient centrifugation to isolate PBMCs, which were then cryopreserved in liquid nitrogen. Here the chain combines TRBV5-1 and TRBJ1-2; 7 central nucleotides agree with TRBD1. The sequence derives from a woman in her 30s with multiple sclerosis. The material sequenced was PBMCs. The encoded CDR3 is CASSLEVTGHGYTF. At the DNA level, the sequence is TGCGCCAGCAGCTTGGAAGTGACAGGGCATGGCTACACCTTC. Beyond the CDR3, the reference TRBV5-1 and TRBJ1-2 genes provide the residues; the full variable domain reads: KAGVTQTPRYLIKTRGQQVTLSCSPISGHRSVSWYQQTPGQGLQFLFEYFSETQRNKGNFPGRFSGRQFSNSRSEMNVSTLELGDSALYLCASSLEVTGHGYTFGSGTRLTVV.